Listed below are T cell receptor beta chains from one sample, sequenced in a study of blood T cell repertoires in COVID-19. The assay was immunoSEQ multiplex PCR, and TCRdb's table has in-frame clones only and misses some. The sample includes over 45,000 clones, around 79% of them seen just once. The sequencing sample was made of peripheral blood. These receptors originate from a human donor with active or convalescent COVID-19. The donor label of this sample is uncertain. Each CDR3 is given with its conserved first and last residue. The D gene is left open where the match is weak. Not every row has a clone size; where given, it reads once, few, many or a size class.

j_gene	v_gene	abundance	d_gene	CDR3nt	CDR3aa
TRBJ2-7	TRBV13	.	TRBD2	TGTGCCAGCAGCTTAATCGGGAGGGCTCGCTACGAGCAGTACTTC	CASSLIGRARYEQYF
TRBJ1-1	TRBV28	.	.	TGTGCCAGCAGCCCCGGGGATCTGTACACTGAAGCTTTCTTT	CASSPGDLYTEAFF
TRBJ1-4	TRBV19	.	TRBD1	TGTGCCAGTAGTAAAGGACAGGGCATTTTTAATGAAAAACTGTTTTTT	CASSKGQGIFNEKLFF
TRBJ2-7	TRBV28	.	TRBD2	TGTGCCAGCATGGTTAGCGGGAGGAAATCGCCCTACGAGCAGTACTTC	CASMVSGRKSPYEQYF
TRBJ1-4	TRBV18	.	TRBD1	TGTGCCAGCTCACCCGACCCTTTCCGGACAGGCTATGAAAAACTGTTTTTT	CASSPDPFRTGYEKLFF
TRBJ2-7	TRBV7-2	.	TRBD1	TGTGCCAGCAGCACCTCCGGGACAGGGGGGTTTGTGCAGTACTTC	CASSTSGTGGFVQYF
TRBJ2-5	TRBV2	.	.	TGTGCCAGCAGGTCTCGCGGCCAAGAGACCCAGTACTTC	CASRSRGQETQYF
TRBJ2-7	TRBV28	few	.	TGTGCCAGCACGTTAGGGGAATCCCACTACGAGCAGTACTTC	CASTLGESHYEQYF
TRBJ2-2	TRBV7-2	few	.	TGTGCCAGCAGTCTACAGGGTGCGGCCGGGGAGCTGTTTTTT	CASSLQGAAGELFF
TRBJ1-3	TRBV5-4	.	TRBD1	TGTGCCAGCAGCATTGACAGGGGAGATGGAAACACCATATATTTT	CASSIDRGDGNTIYF
TRBJ2-1	TRBV5-1	.	TRBD2	TGCGCCAGCACACTAGCGGGAGGGCCCGGCGAGCAGTTCTTC	CASTLAGGPGEQFF
TRBJ1-5	TRBV6-6	.	.	TGTGCCAGCAGCTCGTCGACAGGAGTCAATCAGCCCCAGCATTTT	CASSSSTGVNQPQHF
TRBJ1-2	TRBV5-1	once	.	TGCGCCAGCAGCTTGGCGGCAGGGGAAGGCTACACCTTC	CASSLAAGEGYTF
TRBJ2-5	TRBV11-2	.	.	TGTGCCAGCACCCCAGGACTCCTAGAGACCCAGTACTTC	CASTPGLLETQYF
TRBJ2-7	TRBV25-1	.	.	TGTGCCAGCAGGCAGGCCACCTACGAGCAGTACTTC	CASRQATYEQYF
TRBJ1-4	TRBV2	.	TRBD1	TGTGCCAGCAGCACTAGGGGGACAGGGGTTGAAAAACTGTTTTTT	CASSTRGTGVEKLFF
TRBJ2-7	TRBV5-1	many	TRBD2	TGCGCCAGCAGCTTGGCCGATGTGACTAGCGGTACCTACGAGCAGTACTTC	CASSLADVTSGTYEQYF
TRBJ2-7	TRBV20-1	.	.	TGCAGTGCTAGAGATCGGGATGAGCAGTACTTC	CSARDRDEQYF
TRBJ2-5	TRBV7-6	.	.	TGTGCCAGCAGCGTACAGGCCCAAGAGACCCAGTACTTC	CASSVQAQETQYF
TRBJ2-7	TRBV14	.	TRBD1	TGTGCCAGCAGCCAACGACCCGGTAGGGACAGGGGATACGAGCAGTACTTC	CASSQRPGRDRGYEQYF
TRBJ2-7	TRBV12-3/TRBV12-4	.	TRBD2	TGTGCCAGCAGGACTAGCGGGAGCGAGCAGTACTTC	CASRTSGSEQYF
TRBJ2-7	TRBV7-9	.	TRBD2	TGTGCCAGCAGCTTAGTCGTTCTAGCGGGGGGTGAGCAGTACTTC	CASSLVVLAGGEQYF
TRBJ2-5	TRBV19	once	TRBD2	TGTGCCAGTAGTCCGTGGACTAGCGGGAGGGAGACCCAGTACTTC	CASSPWTSGRETQYF
TRBJ1-2	TRBV19	.	TRBD1	TGTGCCAGTAGAGGACAGGGGTATGGCTACACCTTC	CASRGQGYGYTF
TRBJ2-5	TRBV10-2	.	.	TGCGCCACATCCCGGGTGACGGGGTACCAAGAGACCCAGTACTTC	CATSRVTGYQETQYF
TRBJ2-1	TRBV5-1	.	TRBD2	TGCGCCAGCAGCTTGGCTGGACTAGCCCCGAGCTCCTACAATGAGCAGTTCTTC	CASSLAGLAPSSYNEQFF
TRBJ2-7	TRBV14	.	.	TGTGCCAGCAGCCAAGAACGAGCTTCCGAGCAGTACTTC	CASSQERASEQYF
TRBJ2-7	TRBV7-2	once	TRBD2	TGTGCCAGCAGCACTCACAGAGCGGGAGGAGAGCGCTCCTACGAGCAGTACTTC	CASSTHRAGGERSYEQYF
TRBJ1-5	TRBV2	.	.	TGTGCCAGCACCGGAGATGTCTATAGCAATCAGCCCCAGCATTTT	CASTGDVYSNQPQHF
TRBJ2-7	TRBV19	.	.	TGTGCCAGTAGGCGAGGCGGGGGCGCTTTAGGCGAGCAGTACTTC	CASRRGGGALGEQYF
TRBJ2-7	TRBV5-6	.	.	TGTGCCAGCAGCTTGGATGGCGGTGCCTACGAGCAGTACTTC	CASSLDGGAYEQYF
TRBJ1-6	TRBV30	.	TRBD1	TGTGCCTGGAGTACAGGGGGCAAATCACCCCTCCACTTT	CAWSTGGKSPLHF
TRBJ2-4	TRBV5-6	.	.	TGTGCCAGCAGCCCCGACATAGATGGAAACATTCAGTACTTC	CASSPDIDGNIQYF